These 14 T cell receptor beta chains came from one sample sequenced in a study of beta chain features in type 1 diabetes. The authors reverse transcribed all of the isolated RNA, so sequencing captured expressed TCRB transcripts. Assay: immunoSEQ multiplex PCR; the TCRdb copy retains only in-frame clones and omits some. The sample yields some 360,000 clones, around 20% seen once. The sequenced material came from naive CD4+ T cells from blood. These receptors all come from a woman aged 18 to 35 in good health.

The chain couples TRBV4-1 to TRBJ2-7, with a weak D call TRBD2 (5 bases). Trimming shortened V by 0 bases and J by 4 bases, and 16 bases separated the two germline ends. The CDR3 length is 16 residues. CDR1 and CDR2 (germline): MGHRA, YSYEKL. CDR3 region: CASSQDGRGGEYEQYF. CDR3 DNA: TGCGCCAGCAGCCAAGACGGTCGGGGTGGCGAATACGAGCAGTACTTC.

In its sample, this clone was seen a few times. The chain has TRBV19 and TRBJ1-4; D gene unclear. Germline assignment: CDR1 LNHDA and CDR2 SQIVND (reference sequence). V gave up 8 bases and J gave up 14 bases, with 18 bases separating them. This CDR3 comprises 12 residues. The CDR3 coding sequence is TGTGCCAGTGGACGGGAGGAGGGAAAGCTGTTTTTT. Translation gives CASGREEGKLFF.

The rearrangement joins TRBV7-8 to TRBJ2-1; D might be TRBD2 (6 bases). Germline CDR1 is SGHVS and CDR2 is FQNEAQ. Between the trimmed V and J ends, which lost 4 bases and 9 bases, there was a span of 13 bases. The CDR3 has 13 amino acids. The DNA for the CDR3 is TGTGCCAGCAGCTCCTCCTCCGGGGGTGAGCAGTTCTTC. This sequence encodes CASSSSSGGEQFF.

This clone was counted a few times. The chain carries TRBV7-9 and TRBJ2-1; 10 bases fit TRBD1. Germline-derived CDR1 and CDR2 are SEHNR and FQNEAQ (reference sequence). The junction had 4 bases not matched to a gene; V was cut back by 5 bases and J by 6 bases. The CDR3 has 14 residues. The CDR3 reads CASSPGQGFNEQFF. CDR3 sequence (DNA): TGTGCCAGCAGCCCGGGACAGGGGTTCAATGAGCAGTTCTTC.

The chain has TRBV19 and TRBJ1-5; D perhaps matches TRBD1 (5 bases). V lost 7 bases to trimming and J lost 6 bases, with 19 bases between them. Germline loops: CDR1 LNHDA, CDR2 SQIVND (reference sequence). CDR3 length equals 15 residues. CDR3 coding DNA: TGTGCCAGTACCCACCCAGGGAGGAGGGGTCAGCCCCAGCATTTT. This sequence encodes CASTHPGRRGQPQHF.

The V gene is TRBV7-3, the J gene TRBJ2-1; tentatively, D is TRBD1 (5 bases). Between the trimmed V and J ends, which lost 5 bases and 9 bases, there was a span of 17 bases. CDR1 and CDR2 from the germline V gene are SGHTA and FQGTGA. The CDR3 is 14 residues long. CDR3 nucleotides: TGTGCCAGCAGCAGGGGATCGATATTGGGTGAGCAGTTCTTC. Protein: CASSRGSILGEQFF.

This clone was seen more than once but under ten times. The genes are TRBV5-1 and TRBJ2-5, with 7 bases identical to TRBD1. CDR1 and CDR2 from the germline V gene are SGHRS and YFSETQ. There are 14 residues in the CDR3. The J segment lost 5 bases and the V segment lost 5 bases, leaving 9 bases of the junction unmatched. Written as DNA, the CDR3 is TGCGCCAGCAGTCGGGACAGAGTTGCGGAGACCCAGTACTTC. As protein: CASSRDRVAETQYF.

J is TRBJ2-7 and V is TRBV6-1; 8 positions match TRBD1. V dropped 0 bases and J dropped 6; count of bases not matched to a gene: 13. Germline loops: CDR1 MNHNS, CDR2 SASEGT. The length of the CDR3 is 17 residues. Here the CDR3 DNA reads TGTGCCAGCAGTGAAGCGGTCGGGGGCAGGGGGCGCCGCGAGCAGTACTTC. It yields the protein CASSEAVGGRGRREQYF.

This chain uses TRBV2 with TRBJ2-3; TRBD2 matches 7 bases. CDR3 length equals 15 residues. Germline loops: CDR1 SNHLY, CDR2 FYNNEI. V lost 6 bases, J lost 0 bases, and 6 bases stayed unmatched. CDR3 DNA sequence: TGTGCCAGCAGGGGGCTAGCGGCTAGCACAGATACGCAGTATTTT. It yields the protein CASRGLAASTDTQYF.

This clone has more than one count but fewer than ten. This chain uses TRBV2 with TRBJ2-5, with 8 bases that match TRBD1. The ends lost 11 bases at V and 8 bases at J; junction bases unmatched: 10. The CDR3 length is 12 residues. Looked up from germline, CDR1 is SNHLY and CDR2 is FYNNEI. The CDR3: CASDRVRGTQYF. In DNA form, the CDR3 reads TGTGCCTCGGACAGGGTCCGGGGAACCCAGTACTTC.

This clone has a handful of counts. The rearrangement joins TRBV5-1 to TRBJ2-6; D gene unclear. This CDR3 has 17 residues. Germline assignment: CDR1 SGHRS and CDR2 YFSETQ. V lost 0 bases, J lost 2 bases, and 12 bases lay in between. Written as DNA, the CDR3 is TGCGCCAGCAGCTTGGACGCAGGCCTGGCTGGGGCCAACGTCCTGACTTTC. This codes for CASSLDAGLAGANVLTF.

The chain carries TRBV29-1 and TRBJ1-5; 8 bases match TRBD1. The germline V gene has CDR1 SQVTM and CDR2 ANQGSEA. The junction had 7 bases not matched to a gene; V was cut back by 4 bases and J by 8 bases. This CDR3 spans 13 amino acids. CDR3 nucleotides: TGCAGCGTTGCAGGGGGCTCAGGGGAGCCCCAGCATTTT. This gives the protein CSVAGGSGEPQHF.

This clone was recorded a few times. V usage is TRBV5-1 and J usage is TRBJ2-1, with TRBD2 matching 14 bases. CDR1 and CDR2 (germline): SGHRS, YFSETQ. V dropped 4 bases and J dropped 4; count of bases not matched to a gene: 13. The CDR3 consists of 19 residues. The CDR3 here is CASSTGTSGSLGIYNEQFF. The CDR3, as DNA: TGCGCCAGCAGCACCGGGACTAGCGGGAGTTTGGGGATTTACAATGAGCAGTTCTTC.

The chain recombines TRBV7-2 with TRBJ2-7, with D tentatively TRBD2 (7 bases). This CDR3 spans 14 amino acids. Germline V gene sequence: CDR1 SGHTA, CDR2 FQGNSA. The DNA for the CDR3 is TGTGCTACCTCGGGGGGCGGGAGCTCCTACGAGCAGTACTTC. It codes for CATSGGGSSYEQYF.